Sequencing of this T cell receptor (beta chain) was carried out in a study of blood T cells in healthy people across ages. Study-wide points: Researchers report that TCR beta diversity correlated strongly with naive T cell percentage.

A J-beta primer mix and a sample-barcoded 5' primer were used in a second PCR of about 7 to 12 cycles. One entry per CDR3 protein results from TCRdb running MiXCR on the 5' RACE reads. The profile covers roughly 800,000 distinct CDR3 sequences, with approximately 53% appearing a single time and under 50% taken by the ten largest. This clonotype has just a few counts. What it binds is not known. Germline CDR1 reads WNHNN; CDR2 reads SYGVQD (reference sequence). This CDR3 region has 14 residues. Trimming shortened V by 2 bases and J by 14 bases, and 20 bases separated the two germline ends. Material: blood. The receptor was isolated from a man of 80 years or more in good health. The chain links TRBV10-1 to TRBJ2-3; D perhaps matches TRBD2 (5 bases). This CDR3 is CASSERSSPRYAYF. CDR3 in DNA: TGCGCCAGCAGTGAGAGATCTAGCCCCAGATACGCGTATTTT.